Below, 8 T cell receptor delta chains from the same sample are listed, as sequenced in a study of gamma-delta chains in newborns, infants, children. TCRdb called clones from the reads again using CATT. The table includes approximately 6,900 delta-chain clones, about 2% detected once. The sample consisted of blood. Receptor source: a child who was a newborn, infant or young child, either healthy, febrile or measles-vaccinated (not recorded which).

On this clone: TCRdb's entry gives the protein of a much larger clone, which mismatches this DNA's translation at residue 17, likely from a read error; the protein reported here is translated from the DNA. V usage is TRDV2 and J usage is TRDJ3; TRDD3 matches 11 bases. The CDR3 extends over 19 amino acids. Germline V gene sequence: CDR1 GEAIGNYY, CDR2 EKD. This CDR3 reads CACDTVLGDKPWDTRQTFF. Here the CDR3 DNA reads TGTGCCTGTGACACCGTACTGGGGGATAAGCCCTGGGACACCCGACAGACGTTTTTC.

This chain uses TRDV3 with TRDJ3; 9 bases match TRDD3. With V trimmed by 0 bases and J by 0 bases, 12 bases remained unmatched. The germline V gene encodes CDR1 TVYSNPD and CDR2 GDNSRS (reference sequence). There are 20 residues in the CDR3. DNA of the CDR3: TGTGCCTTTAGGGTGGGGATACGTTTTAAAAGCTCCTGGGACACCCGACAGATGTTTTTC. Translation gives CAFRVGIRFKSSWDTRQMFF.

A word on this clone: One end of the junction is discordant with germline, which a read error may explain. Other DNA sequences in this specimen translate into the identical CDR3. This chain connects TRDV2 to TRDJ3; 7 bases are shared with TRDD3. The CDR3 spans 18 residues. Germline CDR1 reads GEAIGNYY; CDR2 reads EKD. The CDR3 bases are TGTGCCTGTGACATCGTACTGGGGATGCCCTGGGACACCCGGCAGATGTTTTTC. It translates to CACDIVLGMPWDTRQMFF.

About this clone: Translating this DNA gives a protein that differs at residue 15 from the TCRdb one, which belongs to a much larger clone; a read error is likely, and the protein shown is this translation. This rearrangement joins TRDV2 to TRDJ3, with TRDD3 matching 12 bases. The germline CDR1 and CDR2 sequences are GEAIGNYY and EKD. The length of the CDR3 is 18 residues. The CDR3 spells CACDILGDTAWDTRLMFF. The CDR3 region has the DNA TGTGCCTGTGACATACTGGGGGATACCGCCTGGGACACCCGACTGATGTTTTTC.

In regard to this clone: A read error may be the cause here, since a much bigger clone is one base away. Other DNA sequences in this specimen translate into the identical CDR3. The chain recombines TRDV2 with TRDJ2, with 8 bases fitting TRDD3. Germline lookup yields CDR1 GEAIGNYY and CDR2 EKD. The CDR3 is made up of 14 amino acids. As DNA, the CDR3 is TGTGCCTGTGACACATTACTGGGGGGAGCACAACTCTTCTTC. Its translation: CACDTLLGGAQLFF.

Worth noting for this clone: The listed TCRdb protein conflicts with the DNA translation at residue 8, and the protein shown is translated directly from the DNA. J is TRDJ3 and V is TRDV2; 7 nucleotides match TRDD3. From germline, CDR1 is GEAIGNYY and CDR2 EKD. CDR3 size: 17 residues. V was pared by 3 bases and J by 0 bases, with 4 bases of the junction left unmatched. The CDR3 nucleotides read TGTGCCTGTGACGGGGGATTCACCTCCTGGGACACCCGACAGATGTTTTTC. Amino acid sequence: CACDGGFTSWDTRQMFF.

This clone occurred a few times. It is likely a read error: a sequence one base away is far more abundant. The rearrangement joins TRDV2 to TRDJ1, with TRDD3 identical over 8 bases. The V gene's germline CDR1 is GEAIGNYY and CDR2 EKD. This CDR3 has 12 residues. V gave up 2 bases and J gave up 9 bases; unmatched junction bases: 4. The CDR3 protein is CACDNGIRELIF. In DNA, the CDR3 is TGTGCCTGTGACAACGGGATACGGGAACTCATCTTT.

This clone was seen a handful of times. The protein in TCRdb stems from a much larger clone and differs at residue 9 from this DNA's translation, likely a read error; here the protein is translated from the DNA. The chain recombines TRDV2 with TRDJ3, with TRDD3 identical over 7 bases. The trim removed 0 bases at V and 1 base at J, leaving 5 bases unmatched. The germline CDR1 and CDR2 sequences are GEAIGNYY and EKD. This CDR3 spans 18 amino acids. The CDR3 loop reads CACDTWGTRSWDTRQMFF. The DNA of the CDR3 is TGTGCCTGTGACACCTGGGGGACGAGATCCTGGGACACCCGACAGATGTTTTTC.